This T cell receptor (beta chain) was observed in a study of blood T cell repertoires in COVID-19. On the study more broadly: Material from acute and convalescent COVID-19 was sourced from the United States, Italy and Spain.

The germline V gene encodes CDR1 MNHEY and CDR2 SMNVEV (reference sequence). V lost 1 base, J lost 0 bases, and 10 bases lay in between. The CDR3 is made up of 16 amino acids. In Seattle, patients joined the study during active infection and were tracked longitudinally. Original processing notes: Quantification of nucleated cells was approximated via reference gene primer amplification. Measured with immunoSEQ multiplex PCR; TCRdb has only the in-frame clones, and not every one. The V and J calls and clone size are taken from that table; D and trimming were inferred from the DNA. The sample consists of 210,000 or so clones, 80% to 90% of them appearing once.

The sequenced material came from peripheral blood. This rearrangement joins TRBV27 to TRBJ1-5; D gene unclear. This TCR was sampled from a man aged 30 to 45 with COVID-19, enrolled during active disease. This CDR3 reads CASSLYRGYSNQPQHF. The CDR3 DNA reads TGTGCCAGCAGTTTATACCGAGGTTATAGCAATCAGCCCCAGCATTTT.